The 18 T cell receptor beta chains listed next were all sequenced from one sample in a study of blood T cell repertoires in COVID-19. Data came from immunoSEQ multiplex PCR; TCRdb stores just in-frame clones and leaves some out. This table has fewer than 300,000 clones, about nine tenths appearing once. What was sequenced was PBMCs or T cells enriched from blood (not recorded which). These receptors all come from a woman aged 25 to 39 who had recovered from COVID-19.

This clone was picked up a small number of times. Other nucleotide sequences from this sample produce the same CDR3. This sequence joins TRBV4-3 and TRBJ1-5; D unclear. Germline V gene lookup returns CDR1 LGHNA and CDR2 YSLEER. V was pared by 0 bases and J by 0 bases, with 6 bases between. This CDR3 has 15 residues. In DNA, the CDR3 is TGCGCCAGCAGCCAAGATAGATATAGCAATCAGCCCCAGCATTTT. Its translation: CASSQDRYSNQPQHF.

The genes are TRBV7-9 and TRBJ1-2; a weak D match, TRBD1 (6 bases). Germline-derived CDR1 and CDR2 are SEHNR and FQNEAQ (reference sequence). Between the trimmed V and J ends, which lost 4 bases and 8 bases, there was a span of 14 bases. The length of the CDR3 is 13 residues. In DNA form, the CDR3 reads TGTGCCAGCAGCTCCACAGGGACGGAAGGCTACACCTTC. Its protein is CASSSTGTEGYTF.

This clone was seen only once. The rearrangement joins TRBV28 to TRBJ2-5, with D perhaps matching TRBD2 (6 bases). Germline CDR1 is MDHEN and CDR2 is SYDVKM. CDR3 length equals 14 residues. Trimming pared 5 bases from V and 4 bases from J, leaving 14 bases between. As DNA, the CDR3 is TGTGCCAGCAGTCAGAGGAGGCGGGGAGAGACCCAGTACTTC. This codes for CASSQRRRGETQYF.

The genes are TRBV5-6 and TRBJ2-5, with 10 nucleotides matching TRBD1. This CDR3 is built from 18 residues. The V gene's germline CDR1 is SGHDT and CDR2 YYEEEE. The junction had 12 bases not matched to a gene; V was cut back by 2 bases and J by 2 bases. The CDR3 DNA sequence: TGTGCCAGCAGCTTCCGCCGGACAGGGGGGTCTTTTCAAGAGACCCAGTACTTC. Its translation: CASSFRRTGGSFQETQYF.

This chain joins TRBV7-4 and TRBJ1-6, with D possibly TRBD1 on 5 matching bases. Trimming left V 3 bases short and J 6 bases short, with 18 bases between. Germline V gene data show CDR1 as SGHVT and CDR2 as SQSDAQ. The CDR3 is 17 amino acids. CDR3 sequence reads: CASSFVGQRRRNSPLHF. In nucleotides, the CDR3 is TGTGCCAGCAGCTTCGTAGGACAAAGACGCCGTAATTCACCCCTCCACTTT. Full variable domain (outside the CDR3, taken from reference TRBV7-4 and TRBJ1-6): GAGVSQSPRYKVAKRGRDVALRCDSISGHVTLYWYRQTLGQGSEVLTYSQSDAQRDKSGRPSGRFSAERPERSVSTLKIQRTEQGDSAVYLCASSFVGQRRRNSPLHFGNGTRLTVT.

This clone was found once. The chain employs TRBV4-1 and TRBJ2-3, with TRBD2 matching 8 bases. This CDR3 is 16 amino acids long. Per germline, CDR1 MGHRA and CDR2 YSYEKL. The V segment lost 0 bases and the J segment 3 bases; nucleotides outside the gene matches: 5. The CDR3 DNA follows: TGCGCCAGCAGCCAAGAGGGGCTAGCGGGTACAGATACGCAGTATTTT. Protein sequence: CASSQEGLAGTDTQYF.

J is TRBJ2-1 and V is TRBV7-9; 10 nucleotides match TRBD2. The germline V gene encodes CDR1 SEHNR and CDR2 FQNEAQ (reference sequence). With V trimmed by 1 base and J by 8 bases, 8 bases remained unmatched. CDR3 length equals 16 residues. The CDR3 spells CASSLGSGRRGDEQFF. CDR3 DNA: TGTGCCAGCAGCTTAGGTAGCGGGAGGCGAGGGGATGAGCAGTTCTTC.

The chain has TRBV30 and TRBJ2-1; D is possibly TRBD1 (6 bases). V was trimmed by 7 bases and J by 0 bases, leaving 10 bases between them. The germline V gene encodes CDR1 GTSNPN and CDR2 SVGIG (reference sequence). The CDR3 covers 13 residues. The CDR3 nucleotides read TGTGCCTTGACAGGACTCTCCTACAATGAGCAGTTCTTC. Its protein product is CALTGLSYNEQFF.

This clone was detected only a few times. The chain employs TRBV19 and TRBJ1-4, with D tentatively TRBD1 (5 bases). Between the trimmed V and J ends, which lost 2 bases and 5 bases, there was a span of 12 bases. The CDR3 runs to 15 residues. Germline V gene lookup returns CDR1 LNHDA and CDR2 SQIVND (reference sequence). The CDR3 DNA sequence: TGTGCCAGTAGTATACCGGGACTGCCCAATGAAAAACTGTTTTTT. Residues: CASSIPGLPNEKLFF.

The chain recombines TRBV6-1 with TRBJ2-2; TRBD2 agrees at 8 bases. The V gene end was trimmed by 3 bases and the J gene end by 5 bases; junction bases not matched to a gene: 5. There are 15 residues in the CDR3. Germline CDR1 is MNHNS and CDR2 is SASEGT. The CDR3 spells CASSEVAGRTGELFF. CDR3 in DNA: TGTGCCAGCAGTGAGGTAGCGGGACGGACCGGGGAGCTGTTTTTT.

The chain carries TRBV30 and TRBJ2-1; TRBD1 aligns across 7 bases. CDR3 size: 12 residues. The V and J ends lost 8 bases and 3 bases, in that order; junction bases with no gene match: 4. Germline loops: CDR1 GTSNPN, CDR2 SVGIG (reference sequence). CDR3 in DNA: TGTGCCGGAGGACAGGACTACAATGAGCAGTTCTTC. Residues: CAGGQDYNEQFF. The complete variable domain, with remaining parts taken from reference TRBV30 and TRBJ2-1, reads SQTIHQWPATLVQPVGSPLSLECTVEGTSNPNLYWYRQAAGRGLQLLFYSVGIGQISSEVPQNLSASRPQDRQFILSSKKLLLSDSGFYLCAGGQDYNEQFFGPGTRLTVL.

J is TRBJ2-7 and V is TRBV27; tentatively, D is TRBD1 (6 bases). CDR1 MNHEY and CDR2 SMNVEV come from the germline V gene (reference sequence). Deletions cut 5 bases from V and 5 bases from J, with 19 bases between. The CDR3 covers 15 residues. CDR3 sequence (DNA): TGTGCCAGCAGTCGCTCCGGGACGGCAGGGGACGAGCAGTACTTC. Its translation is CASSRSGTAGDEQYF.

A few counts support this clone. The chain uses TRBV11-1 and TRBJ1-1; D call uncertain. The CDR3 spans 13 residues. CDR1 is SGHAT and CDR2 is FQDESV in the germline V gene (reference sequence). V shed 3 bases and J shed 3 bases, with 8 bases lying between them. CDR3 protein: CASSFQVYTEAFF. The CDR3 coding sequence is TGTGCCAGCAGCTTCCAGGTTTACACTGAAGCTTTCTTT.

The CDR3 DNA is TGTGCCAGCAGTTTCGAGGGTAAGACTGAAGCTTTCTTT. Its translation: CASSFEGKTEAFF. The chain joins TRBV27 to TRBJ1-1; D is unresolved. V was clipped by 3 bases and J by 5 bases, with 10 bases between them. The germline gives CDR1 MNHEY, CDR2 SMNVEV (reference sequence). This CDR3 is 13 amino acids long.

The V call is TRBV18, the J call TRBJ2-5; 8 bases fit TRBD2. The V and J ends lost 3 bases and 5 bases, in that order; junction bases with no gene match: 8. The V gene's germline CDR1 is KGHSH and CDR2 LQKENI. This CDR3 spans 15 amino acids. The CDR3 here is CASSPGSGSGETQYF. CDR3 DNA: TGTGCCAGCTCACCGGGAAGCGGGAGCGGTGAGACCCAGTACTTC.

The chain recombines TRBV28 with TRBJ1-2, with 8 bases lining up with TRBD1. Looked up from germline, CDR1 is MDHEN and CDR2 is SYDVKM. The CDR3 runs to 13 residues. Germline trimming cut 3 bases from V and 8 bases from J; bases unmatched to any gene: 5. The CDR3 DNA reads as TGTGCCAGCAGTTTGTCACGGACAGGGGGCTACACCTTC. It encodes CASSLSRTGGYTF.

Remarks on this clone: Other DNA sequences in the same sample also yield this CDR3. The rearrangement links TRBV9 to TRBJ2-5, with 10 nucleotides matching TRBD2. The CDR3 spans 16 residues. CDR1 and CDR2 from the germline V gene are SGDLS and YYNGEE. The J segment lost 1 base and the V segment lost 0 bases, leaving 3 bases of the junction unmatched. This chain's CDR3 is CASSVGTSGVQETQYF. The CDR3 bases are TGTGCCAGCAGCGTAGGGACTAGCGGAGTCCAAGAGACCCAGTACTTC.

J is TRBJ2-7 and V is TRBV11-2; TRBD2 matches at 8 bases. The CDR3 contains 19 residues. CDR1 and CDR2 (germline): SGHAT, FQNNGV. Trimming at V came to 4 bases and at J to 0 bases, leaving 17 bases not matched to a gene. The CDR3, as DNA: TGTGCCAGCAGCTACCTTCCAACCCTAGCGGGCTTAAGCTCCTACGAGCAGTACTTC. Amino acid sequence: CASSYLPTLAGLSSYEQYF. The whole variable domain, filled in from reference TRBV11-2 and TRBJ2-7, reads EAGVAQSPRYKIIEKRQSVAFWCNPISGHATLYWYQQILGQGPKLLIQFQNNGVVDDSQLPKDRFSAERLKGVDSTLKIQPAKLEDSAVYLCASSYLPTLAGLSSYEQYFGPGTRLTVT.